Shown below are 14 T cell receptor beta chains from a single sample sequenced in a study of blood T cell repertoires in COVID-19. Here immunoSEQ multiplex PCR was the method, and the copy in TCRdb shows in-frame clones only, minus some. There are about 160,000 clones in the sample; roughly 88% occur only once, and about 2% lies in the top ten. The sequencing sample was made of peripheral blood. The receptors shown here come from a man between 18 and 35 years old with acute or convalescent COVID-19.

V is TRBV9 and J is TRBJ2-3; 12 nucleotides align to TRBD2. The CDR3 covers 16 residues. Trimming cost V 3 bases and J 4 bases; bases outside gene matches: 6. CDR1 and CDR2 from the germline V gene are SGDLS and YYNGEE. The CDR3 reads CASSGGLAGGADTQYF. The CDR3 DNA reads as TGTGCCAGCAGCGGGGGACTAGCGGGTGGAGCAGATACGCAGTATTTT.

The V call is TRBV6-1, the J call TRBJ1-1; D uncertain. Germline CDR1 reads MNHNS; CDR2 reads SASEGT. The V end was cut by 2 bases, the J end by 0 bases, with 4 bases between. This CDR3 comprises 13 residues. The CDR3 protein is CASSESLNTEAFF. The CDR3 DNA reads as TGTGCCAGCAGTGAATCTTTGAACACTGAAGCTTTCTTT.

V gene TRBV30 combines with J gene TRBJ1-6; 10 nucleotides align to TRBD1. CDR3 length: 15 amino acids. Germline CDR1 reads GTSNPN; CDR2 reads SVGIG (reference sequence). Trimming at V came to 3 bases and at J to 8 bases, leaving 7 bases not matched to a gene. The CDR3 sequence: CAWSPGQGIYSPLHF. CDR3 sequence (DNA): TGTGCCTGGAGCCCGGGACAGGGGATTTATTCACCCCTCCACTTT.

V and J are TRBV19 and TRBJ1-4; a weak D match, TRBD1 (5 bases). Germline CDR1 LNHDA, CDR2 SQIVND (reference sequence). Trimming cost V 4 bases and J 2 bases, with 11 bases left between them. This CDR3 is 15 amino acids long. The CDR3 is CASSTSAGTNEKLFF. DNA of the CDR3: TGTGCCAGTAGTACTTCGGCAGGGACTAATGAAAAACTGTTTTTT.

The rearrangement links TRBV14 to TRBJ2-7, with D tentatively TRBD1 (5 bases). V was trimmed by 0 bases and J by 3 bases, leaving 9 bases between them. Per the germline V gene, CDR1 is SGHDN and CDR2 is FVKESK. The CDR3 is 14 residues long. CDR3 in DNA: TGTGCCAGCAGCCAAGAGTACAGGAACTACGAGCAGTACTTC. It yields the protein CASSQEYRNYEQYF.

The chain uses TRBV5-1 and TRBJ2-4; D may be TRBD1 (5 bases). With 3 bases removed from V and 0 bases from J, the gap between germline ends came to 13 bases. The CDR3 has 16 residues. Looked up from germline, CDR1 is SGHRS and CDR2 is YFSETQ. The CDR3, as DNA: TGCGCCAGCAGCTCGTTCGACAGTCTAGCCAAAAACATTCAGTACTTC. It encodes CASSSFDSLAKNIQYF. The full variable domain, with the rest looked up from reference TRBV5-1 and TRBJ2-4, is KAGVTQTPRYLIKTRGQQVTLSCSPISGHRSVSWYQQTPGQGLQFLFEYFSETQRNKGNFPGRFSGRQFSNSRSEMNVSTLELGDSALYLCASSSFDSLAKNIQYFGAGTRLSVL.

V gene TRBV5-4 combines with J gene TRBJ2-3, with 15 bases that match TRBD2. The CDR3 has 18 amino acids. Trimming cost V 0 bases and J 3 bases; bases outside gene matches: 5. Germline CDR1 and CDR2: SGHNT and YYREEE (reference sequence). This chain's CDR3 is CASSLGGLAGGPTDTQYF. CDR3 bases: TGTGCCAGCAGCTTGGGAGGACTAGCGGGGGGGCCGACAGATACGCAGTATTTT.

This chain connects TRBV19 to TRBJ1-2; D possibly corresponds to TRBD1 (6 bases). CDR1 is LNHDA, CDR2 SQIVND, per germline (reference sequence). Between the trimmed V and J ends, which lost 1 base and 6 bases, there was a span of 15 bases. The CDR3 runs 15 residues. This CDR3 reads CASSIVEDSFDGYTF. The CDR3 nucleotides read TGTGCCAGTAGTATAGTAGAGGACAGCTTCGATGGCTACACCTTC.

The chain carries TRBV6-5 and TRBJ1-1; D unclear. The CDR3 has 13 residues. With 8 bases removed from V and 0 bases from J, the gap between germline ends came to 10 bases. Germline V gives CDR1 MNHEY, CDR2 SVGAGI. CDR3: CASRPTVNTEAFF. DNA of the CDR3: TGTGCCAGCCGCCCAACAGTGAACACTGAAGCTTTCTTT.

This chain links TRBV3-1 (or the pseudogene TRBV3-2) with TRBJ1-1, with a weak D call TRBD1 (6 bases). Deletions cut 2 bases from V and 7 bases from J, with 11 bases between. This CDR3 contains 13 residues. The germline gives CDR1 LGHDT, CDR2 YNNKEL (reference sequence). CDR3: CASSQLTGGEAFF. The CDR3, as DNA: TGTGCCAGCAGCCAACTGACAGGTGGTGAAGCTTTCTTT.

V usage is TRBV18 and J usage is TRBJ2-7; perhaps TRBD1 as D (6 bases). V was trimmed by 2 bases and J by 5 bases, leaving 16 bases between them. The CDR3 runs to 15 residues. Germline V CDR1 and CDR2: KGHSH, LQKENI. CDR3: CASSPFEQGLHEQYF. The CDR3 DNA follows: TGTGCCAGCTCACCATTCGAACAGGGTCTTCACGAGCAGTACTTC.

The V gene is TRBV5-1, the J gene TRBJ2-1; 7 bases line up with TRBD1. The germline V gene encodes CDR1 SGHRS and CDR2 YFSETQ. The ends lost 6 bases at V and 3 bases at J; junction bases unmatched: 6. The CDR3 is 14 residues long. Here the CDR3 reads CASTTGEIYNEQFF. Written as DNA, the CDR3 is TGCGCCAGCACCACAGGGGAAATCTACAATGAGCAGTTCTTC.

The V gene is TRBV21-1, the J gene TRBJ1-4; TRBD1, the D gene given by the table, was not confirmed from the DNA. TRBV21-1 is classified as a pseudogene. CDR3 length: 13 amino acids. DNA of the CDR3: TGTGCCAGCAGACAGGGGTCTAATGAAAAACTGTTTTTT. Its protein is CASRQGSNEKLFF.

The chain carries TRBV2 and TRBJ2-5, with TRBD1 matching over 9 bases. This CDR3 has 13 residues. After removal of 10 bases from V and 4 bases from J, the junction contained 7 bases not matched to a gene. Germline V gene sequence: CDR1 SNHLY, CDR2 FYNNEI. The CDR3 loop is CATHRGPGETQYF. Written as DNA, the CDR3 is TGTGCCACCCACAGGGGGCCGGGAGAGACCCAGTACTTC.